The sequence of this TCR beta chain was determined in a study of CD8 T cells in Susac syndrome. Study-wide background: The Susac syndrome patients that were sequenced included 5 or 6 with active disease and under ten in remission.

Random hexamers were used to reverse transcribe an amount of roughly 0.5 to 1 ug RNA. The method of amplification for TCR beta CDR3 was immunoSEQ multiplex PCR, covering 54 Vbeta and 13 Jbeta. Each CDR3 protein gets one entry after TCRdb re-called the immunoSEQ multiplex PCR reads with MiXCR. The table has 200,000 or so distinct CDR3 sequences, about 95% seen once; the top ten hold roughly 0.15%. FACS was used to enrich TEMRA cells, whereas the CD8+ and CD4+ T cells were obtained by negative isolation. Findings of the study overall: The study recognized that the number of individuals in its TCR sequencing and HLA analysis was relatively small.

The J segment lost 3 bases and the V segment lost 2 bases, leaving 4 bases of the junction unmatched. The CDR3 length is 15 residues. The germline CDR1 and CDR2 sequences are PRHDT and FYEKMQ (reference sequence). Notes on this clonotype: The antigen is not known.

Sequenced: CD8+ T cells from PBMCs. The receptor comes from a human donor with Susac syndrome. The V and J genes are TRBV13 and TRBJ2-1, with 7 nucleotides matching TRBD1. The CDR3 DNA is TGTGCCAGCAGCTTAACGGGACAGAACTACAATGAGCAGTTCTTC. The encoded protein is CASSLTGQNYNEQFF.